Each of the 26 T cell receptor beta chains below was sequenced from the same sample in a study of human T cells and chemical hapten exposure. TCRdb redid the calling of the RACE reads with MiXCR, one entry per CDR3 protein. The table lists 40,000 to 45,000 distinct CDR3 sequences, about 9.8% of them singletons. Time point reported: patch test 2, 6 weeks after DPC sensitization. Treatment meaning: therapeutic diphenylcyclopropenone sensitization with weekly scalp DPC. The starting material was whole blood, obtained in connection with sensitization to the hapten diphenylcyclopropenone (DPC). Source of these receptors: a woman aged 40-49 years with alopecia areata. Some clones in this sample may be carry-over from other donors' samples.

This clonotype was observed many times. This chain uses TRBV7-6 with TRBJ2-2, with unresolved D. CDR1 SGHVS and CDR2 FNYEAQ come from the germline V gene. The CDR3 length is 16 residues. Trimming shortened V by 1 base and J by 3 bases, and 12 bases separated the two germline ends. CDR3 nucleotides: TGTGCCAGCAGCTTAGAGATCCTCGGATACACCGGGGAGCTGTTTTTT. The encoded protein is CASSLEILGYTGELFF. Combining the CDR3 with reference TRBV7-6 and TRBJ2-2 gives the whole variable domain GAGVSQSPRYKVTKRGQDVALRCDPISGHVSLYWYRQALGQGPEFLTYFNYEAQQDKSGLPNDRFSAERPEGSISTLTIQRTEQRDSAMYRCASSLEILGYTGELFFGEGSRLTVL.

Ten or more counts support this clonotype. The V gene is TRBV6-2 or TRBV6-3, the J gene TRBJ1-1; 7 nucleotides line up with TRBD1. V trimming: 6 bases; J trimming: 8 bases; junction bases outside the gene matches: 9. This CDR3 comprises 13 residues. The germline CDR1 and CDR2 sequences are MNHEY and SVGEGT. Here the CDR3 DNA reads TGTGCCAGCAGCCTGACAGGGAGGTCCGAAGCTTTCTTT. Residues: CASSLTGRSEAFF.

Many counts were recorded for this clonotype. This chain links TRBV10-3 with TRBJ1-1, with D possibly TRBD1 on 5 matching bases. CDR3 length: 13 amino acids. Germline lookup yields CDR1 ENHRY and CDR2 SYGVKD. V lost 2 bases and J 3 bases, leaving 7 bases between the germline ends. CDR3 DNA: TGTGCCATCAGTGAGACGACAGACACTGAAGCTTTCTTT. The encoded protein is CAISETTDTEAFF.

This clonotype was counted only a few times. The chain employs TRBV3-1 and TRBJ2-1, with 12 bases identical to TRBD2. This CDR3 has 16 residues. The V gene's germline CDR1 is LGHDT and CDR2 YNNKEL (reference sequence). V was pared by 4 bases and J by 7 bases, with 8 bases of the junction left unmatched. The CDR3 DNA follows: TGTGCCAGCAGCCCTCTAGCGGGGGGGCTGTGGAATGAGCAGTTCTTC. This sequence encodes CASSPLAGGLWNEQFF.

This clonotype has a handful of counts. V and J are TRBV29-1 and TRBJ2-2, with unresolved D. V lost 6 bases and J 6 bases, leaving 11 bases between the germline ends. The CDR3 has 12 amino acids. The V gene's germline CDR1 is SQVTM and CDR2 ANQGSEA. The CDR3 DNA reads TGCAGCGTCGCTGGATGGGCCGGGGAGCTGTTTTTT. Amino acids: CSVAGWAGELFF.

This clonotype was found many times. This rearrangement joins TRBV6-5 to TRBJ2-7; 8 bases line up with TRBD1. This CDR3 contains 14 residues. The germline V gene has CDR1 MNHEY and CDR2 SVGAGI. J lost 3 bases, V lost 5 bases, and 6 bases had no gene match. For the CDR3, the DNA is TGTGCCAGCAGTGACTGGACAGGGAACTACGAGCAGTACTTC. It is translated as CASSDWTGNYEQYF.

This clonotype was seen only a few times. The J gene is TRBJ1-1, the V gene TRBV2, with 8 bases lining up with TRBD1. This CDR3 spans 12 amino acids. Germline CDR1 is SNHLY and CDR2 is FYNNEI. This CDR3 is CATGTGNTEAFF. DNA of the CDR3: TGTGCAACCGGGACAGGGAACACTGAAGCTTTCTTT.

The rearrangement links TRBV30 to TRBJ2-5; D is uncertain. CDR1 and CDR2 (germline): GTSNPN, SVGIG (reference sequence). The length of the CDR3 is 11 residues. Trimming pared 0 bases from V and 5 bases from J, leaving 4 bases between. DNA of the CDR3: TGTGCCTGGAGTGTAGGGGAGACCCAGTACTTC. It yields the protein CAWSVGETQYF.

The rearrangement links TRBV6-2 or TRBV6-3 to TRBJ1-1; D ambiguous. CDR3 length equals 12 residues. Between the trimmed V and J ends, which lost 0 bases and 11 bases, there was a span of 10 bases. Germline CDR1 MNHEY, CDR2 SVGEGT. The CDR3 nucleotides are TGTGCCAGCAGTTACTCGCCGGGTAGGGCTTTCTTT. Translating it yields CASSYSPGRAFF.

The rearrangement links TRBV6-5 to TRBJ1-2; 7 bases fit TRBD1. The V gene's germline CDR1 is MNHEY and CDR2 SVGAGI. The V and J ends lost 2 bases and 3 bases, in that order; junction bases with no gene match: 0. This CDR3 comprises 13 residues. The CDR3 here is CASSYDRDYGYTF. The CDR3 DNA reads TGTGCCAGCAGTTACGACAGGGACTATGGCTACACCTTC.

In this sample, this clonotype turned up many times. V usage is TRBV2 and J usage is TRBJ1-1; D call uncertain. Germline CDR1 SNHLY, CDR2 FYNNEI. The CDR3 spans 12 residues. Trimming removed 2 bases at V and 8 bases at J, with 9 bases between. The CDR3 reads CASSETTKEAFF. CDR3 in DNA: TGTGCCAGCAGTGAAACAACGAAGGAAGCTTTCTTT.

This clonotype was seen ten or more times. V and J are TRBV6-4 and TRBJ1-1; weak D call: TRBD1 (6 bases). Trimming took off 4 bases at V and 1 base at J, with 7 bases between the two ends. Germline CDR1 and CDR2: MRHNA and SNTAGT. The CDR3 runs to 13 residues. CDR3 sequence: CASSAGANTEAFF. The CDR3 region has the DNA TGTGCCAGCAGTGCGGGGGCGAACACTGAAGCTTTCTTT.

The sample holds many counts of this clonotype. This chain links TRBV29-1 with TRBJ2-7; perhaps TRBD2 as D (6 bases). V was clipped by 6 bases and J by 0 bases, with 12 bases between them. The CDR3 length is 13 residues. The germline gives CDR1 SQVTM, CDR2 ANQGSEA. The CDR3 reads CSVRGGSSYEQYF. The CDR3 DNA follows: TGCAGCGTCCGTGGAGGGAGCTCCTACGAGCAGTACTTC.

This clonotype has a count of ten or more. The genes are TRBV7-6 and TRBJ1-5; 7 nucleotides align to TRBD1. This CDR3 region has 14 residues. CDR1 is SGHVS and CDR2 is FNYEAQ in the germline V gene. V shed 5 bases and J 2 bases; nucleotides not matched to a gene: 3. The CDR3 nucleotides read TGTGCCAGCAGCCCCGGGACAGGCAATCAGCCCCAGCATTTT. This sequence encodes CASSPGTGNQPQHF.

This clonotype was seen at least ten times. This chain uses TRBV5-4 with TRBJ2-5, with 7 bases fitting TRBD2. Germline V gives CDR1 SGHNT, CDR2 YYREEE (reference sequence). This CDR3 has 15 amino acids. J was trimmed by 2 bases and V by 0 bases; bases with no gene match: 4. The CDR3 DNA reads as TGTGCCAGCAGCTTGGTCTCTAGCGGACAAGAGACCCAGTACTTC. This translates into CASSLVSSGQETQYF.

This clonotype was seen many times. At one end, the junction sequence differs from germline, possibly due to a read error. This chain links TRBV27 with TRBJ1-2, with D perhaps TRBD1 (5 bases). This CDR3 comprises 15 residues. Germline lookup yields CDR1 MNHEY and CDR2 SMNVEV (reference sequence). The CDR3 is CASSSLRGGTYDYTF. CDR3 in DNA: TGTGCCAGCAGTTCTCTGCGGGGGGGGACCTATGACTACACCTTC.

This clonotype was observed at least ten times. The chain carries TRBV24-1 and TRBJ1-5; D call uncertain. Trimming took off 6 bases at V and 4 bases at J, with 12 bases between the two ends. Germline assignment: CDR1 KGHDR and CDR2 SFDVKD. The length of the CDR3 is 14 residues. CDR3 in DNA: TGTGCCACCAGTCAAGGCCAGATTAATCAGCCCCAGCATTTT. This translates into CATSQGQINQPQHF.

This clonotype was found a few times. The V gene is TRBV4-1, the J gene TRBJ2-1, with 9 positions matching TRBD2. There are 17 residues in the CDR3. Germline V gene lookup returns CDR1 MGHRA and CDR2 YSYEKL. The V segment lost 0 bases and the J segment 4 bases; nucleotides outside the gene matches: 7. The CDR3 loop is CASSQEPGGGAYNEQFF. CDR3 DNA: TGCGCCAGCAGCCAAGAGCCCGGCGGGGGGGCGTACAATGAGCAGTTCTTC.

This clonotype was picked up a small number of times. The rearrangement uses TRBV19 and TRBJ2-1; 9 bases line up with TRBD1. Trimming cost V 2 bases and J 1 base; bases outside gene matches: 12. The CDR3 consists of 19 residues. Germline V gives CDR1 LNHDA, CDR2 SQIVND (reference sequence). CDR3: CASSIPGQGPEDSYNEQFF. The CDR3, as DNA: TGTGCCAGTAGTATACCGGGACAGGGACCCGAAGATTCCTACAATGAGCAGTTCTTC. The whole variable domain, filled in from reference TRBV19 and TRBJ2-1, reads DGGITQSPKYLFRKEGQNVTLSCEQNLNHDAMYWYRQDPGQGLRLIYYSQIVNDFQKGDIAEGYSVSREKKESFPLTVTSAQKNPTAFYLCASSIPGQGPEDSYNEQFFGPGTRLTVL.

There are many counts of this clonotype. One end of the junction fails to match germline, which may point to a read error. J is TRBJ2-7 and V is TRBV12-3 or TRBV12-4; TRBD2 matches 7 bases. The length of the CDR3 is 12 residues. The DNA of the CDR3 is TGTGCCAGCAGTCTAGCGGACTACGAGCAGTACTTC. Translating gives CASSLADYEQYF.

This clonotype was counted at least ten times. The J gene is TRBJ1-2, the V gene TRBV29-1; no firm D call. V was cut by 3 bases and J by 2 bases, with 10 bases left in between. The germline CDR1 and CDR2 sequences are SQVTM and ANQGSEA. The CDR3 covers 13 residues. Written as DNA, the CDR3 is TGCAGCGTTGAGCGGCAGCCCAACTATGGCTACACCTTC. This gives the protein CSVERQPNYGYTF.

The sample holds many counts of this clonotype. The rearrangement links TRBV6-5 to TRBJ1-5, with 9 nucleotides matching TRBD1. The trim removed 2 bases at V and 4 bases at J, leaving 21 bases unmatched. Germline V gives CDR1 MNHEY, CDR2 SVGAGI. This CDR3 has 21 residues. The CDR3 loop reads CASSYAGYRGPPKALNQPQHF. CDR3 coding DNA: TGTGCCAGCAGTTACGCTGGGTACAGGGGGCCGCCAAAGGCCCTTAATCAGCCCCAGCATTTT.

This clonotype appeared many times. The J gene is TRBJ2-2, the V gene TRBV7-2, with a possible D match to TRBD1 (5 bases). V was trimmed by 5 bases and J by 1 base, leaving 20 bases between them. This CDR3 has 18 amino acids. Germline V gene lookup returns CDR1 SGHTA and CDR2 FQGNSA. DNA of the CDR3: TGTGCCAGCAGCCCCGACCTCTTGACAGCGAGGAACACCGGGGAGCTGTTTTTT. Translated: CASSPDLLTARNTGELFF.

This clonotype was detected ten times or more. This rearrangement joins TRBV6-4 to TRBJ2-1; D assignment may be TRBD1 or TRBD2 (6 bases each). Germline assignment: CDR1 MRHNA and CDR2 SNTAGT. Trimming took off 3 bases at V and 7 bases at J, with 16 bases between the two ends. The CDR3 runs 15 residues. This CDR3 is CASSDRGEEWNEQFF. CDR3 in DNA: TGTGCCAGCAGTGATAGGGGGGAAGAGTGGAATGAGCAGTTCTTC.

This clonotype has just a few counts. DNA of the CDR3: TGTGCCAGCTCACCACAGGGACGGACCAAAAACATTCAGTACTTC. This encodes CASSPQGRTKNIQYF. V and J are TRBV18 and TRBJ2-4; D may match TRBD1 or TRBD2 (5 bases each). The CDR3 runs to 15 residues. V lost 1 base to trimming and J lost 2 bases, with 9 bases between them. In germline, CDR1 is KGHSH, CDR2 LQKENI.

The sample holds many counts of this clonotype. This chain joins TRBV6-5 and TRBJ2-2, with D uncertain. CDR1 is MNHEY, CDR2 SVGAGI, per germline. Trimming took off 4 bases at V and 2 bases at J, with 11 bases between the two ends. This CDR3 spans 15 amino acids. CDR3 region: CASSLLDTNTGELFF. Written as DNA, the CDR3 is TGTGCCAGCAGTTTACTTGACACCAACACCGGGGAGCTGTTTTTT.